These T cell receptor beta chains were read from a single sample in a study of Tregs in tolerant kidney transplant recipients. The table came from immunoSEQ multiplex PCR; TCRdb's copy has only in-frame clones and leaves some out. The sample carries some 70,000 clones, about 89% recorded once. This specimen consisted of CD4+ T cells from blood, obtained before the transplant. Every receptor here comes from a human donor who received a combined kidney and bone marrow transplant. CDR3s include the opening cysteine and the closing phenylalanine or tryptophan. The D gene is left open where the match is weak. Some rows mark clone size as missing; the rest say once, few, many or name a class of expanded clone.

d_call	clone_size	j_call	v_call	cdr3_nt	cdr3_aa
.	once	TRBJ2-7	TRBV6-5	TGTGCCAGCAGTTACTCGAGTAGCTACCCCTACGAGCAGTACTTC	CASSYSSSYPYEQYF
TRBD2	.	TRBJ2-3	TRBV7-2	TGTGCCAGCAGCTTATCCGGGACTAGCGGGAGCACAGATACGCAGTATTTT	CASSLSGTSGSTDTQYF
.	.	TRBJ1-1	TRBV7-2	TGTGCCAGCAGCCCCGGGAACATGAACACTGAAGCTTTCTTT	CASSPGNMNTEAFF
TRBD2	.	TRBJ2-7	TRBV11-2	TGTGCCAGCAGCTTATCGACTAGCAACCGGAACGAGCAGTACTTC	CASSLSTSNRNEQYF
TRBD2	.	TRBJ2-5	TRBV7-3	TGTGCCAGCAGCTCTAGCGGTAAAGAGACCCAGTACTTC	CASSSSGKETQYF
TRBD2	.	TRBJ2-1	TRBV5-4	TGTGCCAGCAGCTTGGGGGGGGGAACAACCTACAATGAGCAGTTCTTC	CASSLGGGTTYNEQFF
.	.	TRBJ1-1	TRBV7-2	TGTGCCAGCAGCTTACAGGGTATTCGGAACACTGAAGCTTTCTTT	CASSLQGIRNTEAFF
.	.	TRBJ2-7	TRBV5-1	TGCGCCAGCAGCTTGTTCTCTGGCGGGGTGAGCTCCTACGAGCAGTACTTC	CASSLFSGGVSSYEQYF
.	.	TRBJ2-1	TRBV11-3	TGTGCCAGCAGCTCAGACATAGCAGATGAGCAGTTCTTC	CASSSDIADEQFF
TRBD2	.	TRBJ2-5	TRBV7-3	TGTGCCAGCAGCCCAGGGACTAGCGCCCAAGAGACCCAGTACTTC	CASSPGTSAQETQYF
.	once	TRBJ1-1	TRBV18	TGTGCCAGCTCACCTACCTCGGGACACCACACTGAAGCTTTCTTT	CASSPTSGHHTEAFF
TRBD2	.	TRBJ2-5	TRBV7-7	TGTGCCAGCAGCGCCGGACTAGCGGGAGCCGGGGGAGAGACCCAGTACTTC	CASSAGLAGAGGETQYF
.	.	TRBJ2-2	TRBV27	TGTGCCAGCAGTTTTGACGCGGGTCAACGGTGGCCCGGGGAGCTGTTTTTT	CASSFDAGQRWPGELFF
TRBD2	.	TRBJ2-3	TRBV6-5	TGTGCCAGCAGTTGGGTAGCGGGATGGAGCACAGATACGCAGTATTTT	CASSWVAGWSTDTQYF
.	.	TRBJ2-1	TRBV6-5	TGTGCCAGCAGTTACTCGAGGACTGTTACTAAGAATGAGCAGTTCTTC	CASSYSRTVTKNEQFF
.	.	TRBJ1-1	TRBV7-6	TGTGCCAGCAGCTTAGGCCGGGACACGTCGGAAGCTTTCTTT	CASSLGRDTSEAFF
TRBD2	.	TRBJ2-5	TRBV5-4	TGTGCCAGCAGCTTGGATGGCGGGAGTCACGGAGAGACCCAGTACTTC	CASSLDGGSHGETQYF
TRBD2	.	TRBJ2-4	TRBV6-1	TGTGCCAGCAGTTGGACTAGCTCGGCCAAAAACATTCAGTACTTC	CASSWTSSAKNIQYF
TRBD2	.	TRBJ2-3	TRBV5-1	TGCGCCAGCAGCTTACTAGCGGGAGTACGAGAAACAGATACGCAGTATTTT	CASSLLAGVRETDTQYF
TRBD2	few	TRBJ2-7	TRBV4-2	TGTGCCAGCAGCCTTGAGCGGGGGAGCTCCTACGAGCAGTACTTC	CASSLERGSSYEQYF
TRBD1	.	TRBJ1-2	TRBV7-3	TGTGCCAGCAGCCCGAGTGGACAGGTCCCGTTGGGCTACACCTTC	CASSPSGQVPLGYTF
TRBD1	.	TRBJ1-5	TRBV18	TGTGCCAGCTCATCGACAGGGAACGTTAATCAGCCCCAGCATTTT	CASSSTGNVNQPQHF
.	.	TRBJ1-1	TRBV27	TGTGCCAGCAGACACAGGAACACTGAAGCTTTCTTT	CASRHRNTEAFF
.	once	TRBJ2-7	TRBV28	TGTGCCAGCAGTTCCTCTATACAGGGCCACTCCTACGAGCAGTACTTC	CASSSSIQGHSYEQYF
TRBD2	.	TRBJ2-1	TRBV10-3	TGTGCCACTCGACTAGCGGGAGAGAATGAGCAGTTCTTC	CATRLAGENEQFF
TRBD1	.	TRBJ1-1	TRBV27	TGTGCCAGCAGTCTAGGGGGCGCTAGGACTGAAGCTTTCTTT	CASSLGGARTEAFF
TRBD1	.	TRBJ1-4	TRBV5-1	TGCGCCAGCAGCTTGGGACAGGGGCACGAAAAACTGTTTTTT	CASSLGQGHEKLFF
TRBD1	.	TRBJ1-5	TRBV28	TGTGCCAGCAGTTTGAACACAGGGGGCGCGGGCAATCAGCCCCAGCATTTT	CASSLNTGGAGNQPQHF
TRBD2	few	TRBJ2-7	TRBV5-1	TGCGCCAGCAGCAACGGTGCGGGGGAAACCTACGAGCAGTACTTC	CASSNGAGETYEQYF
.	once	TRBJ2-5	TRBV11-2	TGTGCCAGCAGCGCCCTCGGTGAATCCGAGACCCAGTACTTC	CASSALGESETQYF
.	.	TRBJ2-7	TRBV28	TGTGCCAGCAGTTCCCCCGGGGCGGGGCAGGGGGTTCACGAGCAGTACTTC	CASSSPGAGQGVHEQYF
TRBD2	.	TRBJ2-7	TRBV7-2	TGTGCCAGCAGCCAGGGACTAGCGGGAGATGTCGAGCAGTACTTC	CASSQGLAGDVEQYF
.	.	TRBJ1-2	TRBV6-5	TGTGCCAGCAGTTACTCCAGGGAGGGCTATGGCTACACCTTC	CASSYSREGYGYTF
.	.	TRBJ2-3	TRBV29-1	TGCAGTACCGGGCCGGGGAGAGGGACAGATACGCAGTATTTT	CSTGPGRGTDTQYF
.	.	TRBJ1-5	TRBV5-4	TGTGCCAGCAGCTGGGGGCTCGAGAGGCCCCAGCATTTT	CASSWGLERPQHF
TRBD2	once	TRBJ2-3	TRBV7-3	TGTGCCAGCAGCTTAGGGCTAGCGGGAGTGCAAGATACGCAGTATTTT	CASSLGLAGVQDTQYF
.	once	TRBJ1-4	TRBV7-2	TGTGCCAGCAGCTTATCTGTCCCCGGGGAAAAACTGTTTTTT	CASSLSVPGEKLFF
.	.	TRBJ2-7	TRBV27	TGTGCCAGCAGTTTCGGGACCAATCAAGGGGAGGTAGAGCAGTACTTC	CASSFGTNQGEVEQYF
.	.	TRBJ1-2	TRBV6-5	TGTGCCAGCTCTCGGGGGGGAAACTATGGCTACACCTTC	CASSRGGNYGYTF
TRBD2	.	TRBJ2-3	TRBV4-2	TGTGCCAGCAGCCAGAATAGCGGGAGGGTTAGAGATACGCAGTATTTT	CASSQNSGRVRDTQYF
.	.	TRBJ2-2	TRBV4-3	TGCGCCAGCAGCCAAGATGTCCATACCGGGGAGCTGTTTTTT	CASSQDVHTGELFF
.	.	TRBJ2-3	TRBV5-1	TGCGCCAGCAGCTTGGAAATCCAGGGGTTGTACACAGATACGCAGTATTTT	CASSLEIQGLYTDTQYF
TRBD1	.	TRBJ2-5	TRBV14	TGTGCCAGCACACCCGGGACAGGAACCAAAGAGACCCAGTACTTC	CASTPGTGTKETQYF
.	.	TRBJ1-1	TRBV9	TGTGCCAGCAGCGTAGATCTGGGCCTGAACACTGAAGCTTTCTTT	CASSVDLGLNTEAFF
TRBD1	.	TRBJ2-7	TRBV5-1	TGCGCCAGCAGCACGACCTTAGACAGGGCTTTGGTCTTC	CASSTTLDRALVF
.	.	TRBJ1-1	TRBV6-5	TGTGCCAGCAGCCCTGCAGGGTTTCACACTGAAGCTTTCTTT	CASSPAGFHTEAFF
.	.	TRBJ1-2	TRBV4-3	TGCGCCAGCAGCCAAGCCACAGTGGGCCACGGCGATTATGGCTACACCTTC	CASSQATVGHGDYGYTF
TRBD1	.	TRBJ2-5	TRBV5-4	TGTGCCAGCAGCTCAGCGTACAGGGGTGACGAGACCCAGTACTTC	CASSSAYRGDETQYF
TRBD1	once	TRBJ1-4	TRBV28	TGTGCCAGCAGTTCCGGGACAGGGGGAGATGAAAAACTGTTTTTT	CASSSGTGGDEKLFF
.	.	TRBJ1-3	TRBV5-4	TGTGCCAGCAGCTTATCTGGCACAAACGGAAACACCATATATTTT	CASSLSGTNGNTIYF
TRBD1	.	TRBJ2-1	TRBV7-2	TGTGCCAGCAGCTGGGACAGGGGGTACAATGAGCAGTTCTTC	CASSWDRGYNEQFF
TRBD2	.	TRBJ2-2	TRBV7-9	TGTGCCACCGGGACTAGAGGTACCGGGGAGCTGTTTTTT	CATGTRGTGELFF